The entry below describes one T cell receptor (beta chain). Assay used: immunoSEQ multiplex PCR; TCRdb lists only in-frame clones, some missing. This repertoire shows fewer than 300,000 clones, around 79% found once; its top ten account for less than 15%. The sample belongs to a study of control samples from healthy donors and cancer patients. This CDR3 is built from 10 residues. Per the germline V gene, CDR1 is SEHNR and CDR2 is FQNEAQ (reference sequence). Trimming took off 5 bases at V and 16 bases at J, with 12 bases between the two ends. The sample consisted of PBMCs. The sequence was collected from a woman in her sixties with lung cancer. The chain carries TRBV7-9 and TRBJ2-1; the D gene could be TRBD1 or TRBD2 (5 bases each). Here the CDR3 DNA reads TGTGCCAGCAGCGACCGGGGACCTTTCTTC. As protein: CASSDRGPFF. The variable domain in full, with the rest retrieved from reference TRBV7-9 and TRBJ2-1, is DTGVSQNPRHKITKRGQNVTFRCDPISEHNRLYWYRQTLGQGPEFLTYFQNEAQLEKSRLLSDRFSAERPKGSFSTLEIQRTEQGDSAMYLCASSDRGPFFGPGTRLTVL.